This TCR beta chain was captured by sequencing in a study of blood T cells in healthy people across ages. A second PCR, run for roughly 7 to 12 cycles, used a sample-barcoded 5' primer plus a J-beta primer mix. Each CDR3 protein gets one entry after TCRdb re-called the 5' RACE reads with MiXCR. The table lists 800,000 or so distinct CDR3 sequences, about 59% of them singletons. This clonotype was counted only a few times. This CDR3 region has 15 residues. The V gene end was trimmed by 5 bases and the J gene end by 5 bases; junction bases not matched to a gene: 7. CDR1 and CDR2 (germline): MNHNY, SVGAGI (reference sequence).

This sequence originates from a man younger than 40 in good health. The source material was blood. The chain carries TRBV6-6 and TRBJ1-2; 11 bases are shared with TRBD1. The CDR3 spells CASSRTGGEPYGYTF. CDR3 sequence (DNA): TGTGCCAGCAGTCGGACAGGGGGCGAGCCATATGGCTACACCTTC.